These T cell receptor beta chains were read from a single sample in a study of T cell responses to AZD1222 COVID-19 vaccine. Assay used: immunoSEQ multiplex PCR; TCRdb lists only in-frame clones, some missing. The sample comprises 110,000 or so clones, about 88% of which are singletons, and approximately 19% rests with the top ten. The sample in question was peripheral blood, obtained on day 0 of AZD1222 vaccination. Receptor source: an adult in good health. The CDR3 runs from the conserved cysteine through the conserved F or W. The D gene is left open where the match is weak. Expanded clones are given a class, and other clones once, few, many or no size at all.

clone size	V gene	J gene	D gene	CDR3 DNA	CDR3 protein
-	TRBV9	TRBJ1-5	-	TGTGCCAGCAGCGTAGTTGGGAGGACGGCCGTTTATAGCAATCAGCCCCAGCATTTT	CASSVVGRTAVYSNQPQHF
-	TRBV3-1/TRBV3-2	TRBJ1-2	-	TGTGCCAGCAGCCAAGGCAGCCTCTTGGGCTACACCTTC	CASSQGSLLGYTF
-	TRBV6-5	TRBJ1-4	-	TGTGCCAGCAGTTGGGGCTTCACTAATGAAAAACTGTTTTTT	CASSWGFTNEKLFF
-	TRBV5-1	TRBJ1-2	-	TGCGCCAGCAGCTTGGACAGCCTTGTTGGAGGCTACACCTTC	CASSLDSLVGGYTF
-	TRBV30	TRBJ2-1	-	TGTGCCTGGAGTGTACTGGGGACCACAAGCTCCTACAATGAGCAGTTCTTC	CAWSVLGTTSSYNEQFF
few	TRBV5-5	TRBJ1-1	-	TGTGCCAGCAGCTTCGGGGAGTGGACTGGGGGCACTGAAGCTTTCTTT	CASSFGEWTGGTEAFF
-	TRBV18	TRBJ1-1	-	TGTGCCAGCTCACCACCCCCGGGGAACACTGAAGCTTTCTTT	CASSPPPGNTEAFF
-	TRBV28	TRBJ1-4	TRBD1	TGTGCCAGCAGTTTACAACAGGGGGCGCGGGCTAATGAAAAACTGTTTTTT	CASSLQQGARANEKLFF
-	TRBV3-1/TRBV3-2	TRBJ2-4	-	TGTGCCAGCAGCCCGAGGGGTCCCAAAAACATTCAGTACTTC	CASSPRGPKNIQYF
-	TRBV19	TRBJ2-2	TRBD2	TGTGCCAGTAGTCTACTAGCGGGGAGTCTCACCGGGGAGCTGTTTTTT	CASSLLAGSLTGELFF
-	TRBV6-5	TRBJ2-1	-	TGTGCCAGCACCGAGGGTAGAAGCTCCTACAATGAGCAGTTCTTC	CASTEGRSSYNEQFF
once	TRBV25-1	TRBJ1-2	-	TGTGCCAGCAGTGAACCAGGGAACTATGGCTACACCTTC	CASSEPGNYGYTF
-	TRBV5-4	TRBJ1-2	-	TGTGCCAGCAGGGATGGGGGTGGCTACACCTTC	CASRDGGGYTF
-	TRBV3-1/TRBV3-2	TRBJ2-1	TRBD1	TGTGCCAGCAGCTTAGCGCCCCCGGGACAGGATTACAATGAGCAGTTCTTC	CASSLAPPGQDYNEQFF
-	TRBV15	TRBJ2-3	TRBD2	TGTGCCACCAGCAGAGCGAGCGGGGCGGGGACAGATACGCAGTATTTT	CATSRASGAGTDTQYF
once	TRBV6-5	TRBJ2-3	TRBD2	TGTGCCAGCAGGGCCCCGGGGGGGGATACGCAGTATTTT	CASRAPGGDTQYF
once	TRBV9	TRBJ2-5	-	TGTGCCAGCAGCGTGTTTGGAGGGGGGTACCAAGAGACCCAGTACTTC	CASSVFGGGYQETQYF
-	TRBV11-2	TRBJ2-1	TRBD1	TGTGCCAGCAGCCCGGGGCAGGGGGCCCCTTACAATGAGCAGTTCTTC	CASSPGQGAPYNEQFF
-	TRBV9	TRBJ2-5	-	TGTGCCAGCAGCGTAGCTGTGCAGGGCCAAGAGACCCAGTACTTC	CASSVAVQGQETQYF
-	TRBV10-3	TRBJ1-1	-	TGTACCATCAGTGAGGCCGGTTGGGACACTGAAGCTTTCTTT	CTISEAGWDTEAFF
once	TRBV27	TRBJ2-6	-	TGTGCCACCCAGGGACTCTCTGGGGCCAACGTCCTGACTTTC	CATQGLSGANVLTF
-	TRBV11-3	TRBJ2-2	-	TGTGCCAGCAGCTTATTCTCAGGGTTCGCGAACACCGGGGAGCTGTTTTTT	CASSLFSGFANTGELFF
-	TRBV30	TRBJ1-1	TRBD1	TGTGCCTGGAGTGTACGGGACAGGCGCACTGAAGCTTTCTTT	CAWSVRDRRTEAFF
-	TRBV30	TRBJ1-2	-	TGTGCCTGCTCATTGGTTATTAACTATGGCTACACCTTC	CACSLVINYGYTF
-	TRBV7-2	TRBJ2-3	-	TGTGCCAGCACACTTGCCCCCCGGGACGGGGGCACAGATACGCAGTATTTT	CASTLAPRDGGTDTQYF
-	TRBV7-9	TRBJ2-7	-	TGTGCCAGCAGCCCCAGAAGAGAGATTTGGGATTACGAGCAGTACTTC	CASSPRREIWDYEQYF
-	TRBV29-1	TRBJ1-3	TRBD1	TGCAGCGTTGGGGACAGGCTCTCTGGAAACACCATATATTTT	CSVGDRLSGNTIYF
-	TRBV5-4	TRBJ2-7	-	TGTGCCAGCAGCCGGCAGTCTTACGAGCAGTACTTC	CASSRQSYEQYF
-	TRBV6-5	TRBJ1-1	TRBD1	TGTGCCAGCAGTCCAACAGGGGGGGCCACTGAAGCTTTCTTT	CASSPTGGATEAFF
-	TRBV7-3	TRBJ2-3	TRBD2	TGTGCCAGCAGCCCACGCGGGGGGCCCCACACAGATACGCAGTATTTT	CASSPRGGPHTDTQYF
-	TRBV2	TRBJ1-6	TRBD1	TGTGCCAGCATCCGAGACAGGGACAATTCACCCCTCCACTTT	CASIRDRDNSPLHF
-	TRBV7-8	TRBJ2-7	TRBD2	TGTGCCAGCCGCTCCAAGCGGGGGAGCTCCTACGAGCAGTACTTC	CASRSKRGSSYEQYF
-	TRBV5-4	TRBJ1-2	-	TGTGCCAGCAGCTTAGGAAGGTCGGGGGGTGGCTACACCTTC	CASSLGRSGGGYTF
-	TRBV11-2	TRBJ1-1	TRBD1	TGTGCCAGCAGCTTGCGGACAGGGGCTTCGAACACTGAAGCTTTCTTT	CASSLRTGASNTEAFF
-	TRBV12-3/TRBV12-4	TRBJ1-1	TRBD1	TGTGCCAGCATCGCCCCAGGGGGGGGTAAAGCTTTCTTT	CASIAPGGGKAFF
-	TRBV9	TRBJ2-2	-	TGTGCCAGCAGCTCCCAGGGCCTGGACACCGGGGAGCTGTTTTTT	CASSSQGLDTGELFF
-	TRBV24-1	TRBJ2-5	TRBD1	TGTGCCACCAGCGACAGGGTTGGAGAGACCCAGTACTTC	CATSDRVGETQYF
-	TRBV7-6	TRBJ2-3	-	TGTGCCAGCAGCGCTACTCACGGGCAGCGCACAGATACGCAGTATTTT	CASSATHGQRTDTQYF
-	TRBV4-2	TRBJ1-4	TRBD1	TGTGCCAGCAGCCAAGAGGGGACAGGGACCTATAATGAAAAACTGTTTTTT	CASSQEGTGTYNEKLFF
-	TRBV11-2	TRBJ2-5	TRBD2	TGTGCCAGCAGCCCCCCGGGGGGCGGGGGGGACCAAGAGACCCAGTACTTC	CASSPPGGGGDQETQYF
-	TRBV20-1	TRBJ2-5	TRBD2	TGCAGTGCTAGTGTGCTAGCGGGAGGGGTCCAAGAGACCCAGTACTTC	CSASVLAGGVQETQYF